Listed here are 5 T cell receptor beta chains from one sample, sequenced in a study of regulatory T cells in long-lasting Graves disease. iRepertoire HTBI primers and Arm-PCR of CDR3 regions built TCR beta libraries. TCRdb reprocessed the multiplex PCR reads with MiXCR, giving one entry per CDR3 protein. The sample yields under 500,000 distinct CDR3 sequences, around 15% seen once. Time point specified: newly diagnosed GD, antithyroid drugs for less than 3 months. Following extraction of RNA from PBMCs, that RNA was used to make the TCR library. These same data were also listed under a study on T cells in Graves' hyperthyroidism and ophthalmopathy.

The sequenced sample was peripheral blood mononuclear cells (PBMCs), obtained at new diagnosis, from a patient treated with antithyroid drugs. These receptor sequences come from a woman aged 30 to 39 with Graves disease.

This clonotype has a handful of counts. The chain recombines TRBV14 with TRBJ2-7; no reliable D call. The CDR3 extends over 15 amino acids. Germline CDR1 reads SGHDN; CDR2 reads FVKESK. Trimming pared 4 bases from V and 5 bases from J, leaving 18 bases between. CDR3 nucleotide sequence: TGTGCCAGCAGCCCCCTCTGGGTGCGAATCCACGAGCAGTACTTC. Protein: CASSPLWVRIHEQYF.

This clonotype was counted only a few times. The V and J genes are TRBV9 and TRBJ2-2; 7 bases are a match to TRBD1. The V gene's germline CDR1 is SGDLS and CDR2 YYNGEE. V dropped 0 bases and J dropped 2; count of bases not matched to a gene: 10. There are 18 residues in the CDR3. This CDR3 reads CASSVDLQGRRNTGELFF. CDR3 nucleotides: TGTGCCAGCAGCGTAGATTTACAGGGGCGTCGAAACACCGGGGAGCTGTTTTTT.

This clonotype was recorded many times. The chain recombines TRBV11-2 with TRBJ1-2; D may be TRBD1 (5 bases). Between the trimmed V and J ends, which lost 2 bases and 13 bases, there was a span of 17 bases. The CDR3 is 13 residues long. Germline CDR1 SGHAT, CDR2 FQNNGV. DNA of the CDR3: TGTGCCAGCAGCTTAAGTGAAAACTCGGGACCCACCTTC. Translation gives CASSLSENSGPTF.

At least ten counts were recorded for this clonotype. A junction boundary mismatches the germline segment, possibly from a read error. The rearrangement uses TRBV5-1 and TRBJ1-2; TRBD1 agrees at 8 bases. Germline lookup yields CDR1 SGHRS and CDR2 YFSETQ. CDR3 length: 14 residues. CDR3 residues: CASSSTGAFYGYTF. Written as DNA, the CDR3 is TGTGCCAGCAGCTCGACAGGGGCTTTCTATGGCTACACCTTC.

This clonotype was detected many times. V and J are TRBV28 and TRBJ2-7; unclear D gene. The CDR3 is 14 residues long. The V and J ends lost 8 bases and 2 bases respectively, with 16 bases between them. From germline, CDR1 is MDHEN and CDR2 SYDVKM. CDR3 nucleotide sequence: TGTGCCAGCCGTACGGCAGGCCTGACCTACGAGCAGTACTTC. Protein sequence: CASRTAGLTYEQYF.